This T cell receptor beta chain was documented in a study of blood T cell repertoires in COVID-19. Study-wide context: Samples of COVID-19 (acute and convalescent) were obtained from the United States, Italy and Spain. T cells, B-cell-depleted T cells, or PBMCs supplied cDNA or gDNA.

Trimming at V came to 4 bases and at J to 4 bases, leaving 6 bases not matched to a gene. CDR1 and CDR2 from the germline V gene are MNHEY and SVGAGI. This CDR3 region has 14 residues. TCRdb's copy holds only in-frame clones and misses some; the assay was immunoSEQ multiplex PCR. The sample has 150,000 to 200,000 clones; more than 75% are singletons. This clone appeared once. The sequence came from a woman between 65 and 79 years old with COVID-19, enrolled during active disease. V and J are TRBV6-5 and TRBJ1-1, with 7 bases identical to TRBD1. Sequenced: peripheral blood. The CDR3 coding sequence is TGTGCCAGCAGTTCCGGTCACAGGGGCACTGAAGCTTTCTTT. Encoded protein: CASSSGHRGTEAFF.